These 24 T cell receptor beta chains originate from one sample sequenced in a study of OX40 agonist ivuxolimab in advanced cancers. Clones were read by immunoSEQ multiplex PCR, and TCRdb kept only the in-frame ones, dropping some. Of approximately 63,000 clones listed, around 87% are singletons. This specimen consisted of CD4+ or CD8+ T cells sorted from blood, obtained in a trial of the OX40 agonist ivuxolimab. These receptors originate from an adult with an advanced solid tumor such as melanoma, head and neck, liver or kidney cancer.

This clone is a singleton in its sample. CDR3 DNA: TGTGCCAGCAGTTTCCTGGGACTAGCGAAATACAATGAGCAGTTCTTC. It is translated as CASSFLGLAKYNEQFF. V is TRBV27 and J is TRBJ2-1, with TRBD2 matching 10 bases. Germline V gene data show CDR1 as MNHEY and CDR2 as SMNVEV (reference sequence). The CDR3 is made up of 16 amino acids. V lost 3 bases, J lost 4 bases, and 6 bases stayed unmatched.

This rearrangement joins TRBV5-4 to TRBJ1-1; the D is unclear. CDR1 and CDR2 from the germline V gene are SGHNT and YYREEE (reference sequence). The CDR3 totals 14 residues. Deletions cut 2 bases from V and 1 base from J, with 9 bases between. DNA for the CDR3: TGTGCCAGCAGCTTACCAGATCGGAACACTGAAGCTTTCTTT. Amino acids: CASSLPDRNTEAFF.

V and J are TRBV27 and TRBJ2-3; D is undetermined. Trimming pared 0 bases from V and 0 bases from J, leaving 13 bases between. CDR3 size: 17 residues. Germline lookup yields CDR1 MNHEY and CDR2 SMNVEV (reference sequence). The CDR3 coding sequence is TGTGCCAGCAGTTTATCTGGCGGAACCCCTAGCACAGATACGCAGTATTTT. It specifies CASSLSGGTPSTDTQYF.

V usage is TRBV4-3 and J usage is TRBJ1-4; a possible D gene is TRBD1 (5 bases). V was clipped by 0 bases and J by 0 bases, with 14 bases between them. Looked up from germline, CDR1 is LGHNA and CDR2 is YSLEER. This CDR3 comprises 18 residues. CDR3 nucleotide sequence: TGCGCCAGCAGCCAAGATCGGCAGGGTTTGGCAACTAATGAAAAACTGTTTTTT. It is translated as CASSQDRQGLATNEKLFF.

This chain connects TRBV15 to TRBJ1-5, with D possibly matching TRBD1 (6 bases). V was shortened by 1 base and J by 1 base, with 23 bases between the two germline ends. This CDR3 is built from 20 residues. CDR1 is LNHNV, CDR2 YYDKDF, per germline (reference sequence). Written as DNA, the CDR3 is TGTGCCACCAGCAGAGGCCCCTCCCCAGGGGATCCGAGAAGCAATCAGCCCCAGCATTTT. Its protein product is CATSRGPSPGDPRSNQPQHF. The whole variable domain, filled in from reference TRBV15 and TRBJ1-5, reads DAMVIQNPRYQVTQFGKPVTLSCSQTLNHNVMYWYQQKSSQAPKLLFHYYDKDFNNEADTPDNFQSRRPNTSFCFLDIRSPGLGDTAMYLCATSRGPSPGDPRSNQPQHFGDGTRLSIL.

V gene TRBV6-5 combines with J gene TRBJ1-2; no firm D call. The germline gives CDR1 MNHEY, CDR2 SVGAGI. The length of the CDR3 is 13 residues. Deletions cut 6 bases from V and 5 bases from J, with 13 bases between. The CDR3 sequence is CASSHPGLYGYTF. CDR3 in DNA: TGTGCCAGCAGCCATCCCGGACTATATGGCTACACCTTC.

The chain has TRBV5-1 and TRBJ1-2; 9 bases map to TRBD1. Per germline, CDR1 SGHRS and CDR2 YFSETQ. The CDR3 is 15 amino acids. The trim removed 3 bases at V and 5 bases at J, leaving 8 bases unmatched. The CDR3 sequence is CASSYGTGQEYGYTF. Here the CDR3 DNA reads TGCGCCAGCAGCTACGGGACAGGGCAGGAATATGGCTACACCTTC.

The V call is TRBV27, the J call TRBJ1-1; D perhaps matches TRBD1 (6 bases). V gave up 7 bases and J gave up 0 bases, with 15 bases separating them. The CDR3 is made up of 15 amino acids. CDR1 and CDR2 from the germline V gene are MNHEY and SMNVEV (reference sequence). CDR3 in amino acids: CASTQSTGLNTEAFF. The CDR3 DNA reads TGTGCCAGCACCCAATCGACAGGTTTGAACACTGAAGCTTTCTTT.

The chain couples TRBV6-5 to TRBJ2-3; TRBD1 might be the D (6 bases). The CDR3 has 15 amino acids. Trimming stripped 6 bases from V and 2 bases from J, with 15 bases between. Germline CDR1 MNHEY, CDR2 SVGAGI. The DNA of the CDR3 is TGTGCCAGCAGCCGAAAACAGGGCCCCACAGATACGCAGTATTTT. Amino acids: CASSRKQGPTDTQYF.

The chain uses TRBV2 and TRBJ2-7; 8 bases map to TRBD1. V trimming: 5 bases; J trimming: 2 bases; junction bases outside the gene matches: 5. The CDR3 runs to 14 residues. CDR1 and CDR2 (germline): SNHLY, FYNNEI. Here the CDR3 DNA reads TGTGCCAGCAGTTGGGCGACAGGGGCCTACGAGCAGTACTTC. This codes for CASSWATGAYEQYF. Full variable domain (outside the CDR3, taken from reference TRBV2 and TRBJ2-7): EPEVTQTPSHQVTQMGQEVILRCVPISNHLYFYWYRQILGQKVEFLVSFYNNEISEKSEIFDDQFSVERPDGSNFTLKIRSTKLEDSAMYFCASSWATGAYEQYFGPGTRLTVT.

The genes are TRBV5-6 and TRBJ2-3; perhaps TRBD2 as D (6 bases). The CDR3 loop spans 14 amino acids. Trimming took 2 bases from V and 2 from J, leaving 9 bases between them. The V gene's germline CDR1 is SGHDT and CDR2 YYEEEE. Here the CDR3 reads CASSFGSITDTQYF. The CDR3 region has the DNA TGTGCCAGCAGCTTCGGGAGCATCACAGATACGCAGTATTTT.

V gene TRBV29-1 combines with J gene TRBJ2-7, with 8 bases lining up with TRBD1. The CDR3 is 11 amino acids. Losses at the gene ends were 6 bases for V and 6 bases for J; bases not matched to a gene: 4. Germline-derived CDR1 and CDR2 are SQVTM and ANQGSEA. As DNA, the CDR3 is TGCAGCGTCCAGGGGGCGACCGAGCAGTACTTC. Translating it yields CSVQGATEQYF.

Comments on this clone: Other DNA variants within this sample encode the same CDR3. The CDR3 sequence is CASSFSGSYEQYF. The CDR3 nucleotides are TGTGCCAGCAGTTTCAGCGGGAGCTACGAGCAGTACTTC. V gene TRBV27 combines with J gene TRBJ2-7, with 8 bases fitting TRBD2. This CDR3 contains 13 residues. V was pared by 3 bases and J by 3 bases, with 1 base of the junction left unmatched. Germline V gene sequence: CDR1 MNHEY, CDR2 SMNVEV (reference sequence).

The rearrangement joins TRBV19 to TRBJ2-7; no definite D call. The CDR3 sequence is 14 residues long. The germline V gene has CDR1 LNHDA and CDR2 SQIVND (reference sequence). Trimming stripped 3 bases from V and 3 bases from J, with 12 bases between. The CDR3 region has the DNA TGTGCCAGTAGTATCGGCAGCCCTAACTACGAGCAGTACTTC. This gives the protein CASSIGSPNYEQYF.

This chain joins TRBV5-4 and TRBJ1-2; 7 bases agree with TRBD1. The CDR3 totals 15 residues. The germline CDR1 and CDR2 sequences are SGHNT and YYREEE (reference sequence). V shed 6 bases, J shed 3 bases, and the junction held 11 bases outside the gene matches. CDR3 sequence reads: CASTRGGLGDYGYTF. In DNA form, the CDR3 reads TGTGCCAGCACCAGGGGGGGTCTAGGTGACTATGGCTACACCTTC.

V and J are TRBV11-3 and TRBJ2-3, with D unresolved. V was shortened by 5 bases and J by 0 bases, with 15 bases between the two germline ends. Germline CDR1 and CDR2: SGHNT and YENEEA. The CDR3 runs 16 residues. CDR3 coding DNA: TGTGCCAGCAGCCCGGAGACCGCGGATAGCACAGATACGCAGTATTTT. The encoded protein is CASSPETADSTDTQYF.

This chain joins TRBV27 and TRBJ2-1; D remains ambiguous. V shed 1 base and J shed 9 bases, with 22 bases lying between them. Germline assignment: CDR1 MNHEY and CDR2 SMNVEV (reference sequence). The CDR3 runs to 17 residues. DNA for the CDR3: TGTGCCAGCAGTTTATTTTTAGGTAACAGTCCAACCGGTGAGCAGTTCTTC. This sequence encodes CASSLFLGNSPTGEQFF.

As to this clone: A junction end diverges from the germline sequence, so it may reflect a read error. This sample includes further DNA sequences coding for the same CDR3. This rearrangement joins TRBV28 to TRBJ2-2, with D perhaps matching TRBD1 (6 bases). Germline V gene data show CDR1 as MDHEN and CDR2 as SYDVKM. The CDR3 covers 13 residues. The DNA for the CDR3 is TGTGCTAGCAGTTTGGGGGCGTCCGGGGAGCTGTTTTTT. Translation: CASSLGASGELFF.

This clone was seen a few times. J is TRBJ2-1 and V is TRBV13, with 15 nucleotides matching TRBD2. Germline V gene data show CDR1 as PRHDT and CDR2 as FYEKMQ (reference sequence). CDR3 length: 15 amino acids. Unmatched junction bases numbered 5, after V lost 4 bases and J lost 10 bases. The CDR3 reads CASSYRTSGRDEQFF. DNA for the CDR3: TGTGCCAGCAGCTACAGGACTAGCGGGAGGGACGAGCAGTTCTTC.

The chain joins TRBV9 to TRBJ2-2; D may be TRBD1 (6 bases). This CDR3 has 17 amino acids. Germline CDR1 reads SGDLS; CDR2 reads YYNGEE. Trimming took off 1 base at V and 0 bases at J, with 13 bases between the two ends. The CDR3 loop is CASSVPLGTPNTGELFF. DNA for the CDR3: TGTGCCAGCAGCGTACCGCTGGGGACACCGAACACCGGGGAGCTGTTTTTT.

The chain has TRBV13 and TRBJ2-5; 9 positions agree with TRBD1. CDR3 length: 16 amino acids. The V segment lost 4 bases and the J segment 5 bases; nucleotides outside the gene matches: 11. Per germline, CDR1 PRHDT and CDR2 FYEKMQ (reference sequence). The CDR3 sequence is CASSSFTGGPTETQYF. The CDR3 nucleotides read TGTGCCAGCAGCTCCTTTACAGGGGGCCCGACGGAGACCCAGTACTTC.

This clone has a handful of counts. This rearrangement joins TRBV6-1 to TRBJ1-2; no definite D call. Germline CDR1 is MNHNS and CDR2 is SASEGT. There are 14 residues in the CDR3. The ends were cut back, 6 bases at V and 4 bases at J, with 15 bases in the middle. CDR3 residues: CASRPPGLVYGYTF. CDR3 bases: TGTGCCAGCAGGCCGCCGGGGTTGGTCTATGGCTACACCTTC.

This clone was seen only once. The genes are TRBV5-1 and TRBJ1-2; 9 nucleotides line up with TRBD1. J lost 5 bases, V lost 0 bases, and 23 bases had no gene match. CDR3 length equals 21 residues. Germline V lookup: CDR1 SGHRS, CDR2 YFSETQ. CDR3 bases: TGCGCCAGCAGCTTGGACTATTCATCTCCGGGACAGGGTAGTGGTGGATATGGCTACACCTTC. Protein sequence: CASSLDYSSPGQGSGGYGYTF.

The rearrangement uses TRBV27 and TRBJ2-2, with TRBD1 matching 7 bases. V shed 3 bases, J shed 7 bases, and the junction held 14 bases outside the gene matches. The germline V gene encodes CDR1 MNHEY and CDR2 SMNVEV (reference sequence). The CDR3 extends over 17 amino acids. CDR3 loop: CASSFRTGPRLGGELFF. CDR3 nucleotide sequence: TGTGCCAGCAGTTTCCGGACAGGCCCCAGACTTGGCGGGGAGCTGTTTTTT.